This is a list of T cell receptor beta chains from one sample in a study of response to subunit inactivated influenza vaccine. TCRdb recomputed calls from the RT-PCR reads with MiXCR, one row per CDR3 protein. The sample includes around 850,000 distinct CDR3 sequences, approximately 18% seen only once; the top ten take around 9.9%. Source: PBMCs from blood, taken around 5 days after vaccination. These receptors were collected from a man aged 50-59 years who received an inactivated influenza vaccine. The CDR3 runs from the conserved cysteine through the conserved F or W. D genes are given only for firm matches. Clone size is shown for a subset of rows, as once, few, many or a class of expanded clone.

J,V,size,D,DNA,CDR3
TRBJ2-3,TRBV5-4,few,.,TGTGCCAGCAGCTCGGGAGGCCCTCAGGGGGCTAGGGTTTTT,CASSSGGPQGARVF
TRBJ1-5,TRBV30,.,.,TGTGCCTGGAGTACCTACAGTGGAAGCAATCAGCCCCAGCATTTT,CAWSTYSGSNQPQHF
TRBJ2-7,TRBV29-1,.,TRBD2,TGCAGCGCCTGGGAGGGCTACGAGCAGTACTTC,CSAWEGYEQYF
TRBJ2-7,TRBV5-1,many,.,TGCGCCAGCAGCTTGGACAACTCCTACGAGCAGTACTTC,CASSLDNSYEQYF
TRBJ1-2,TRBV28,.,TRBD1,TGTGCCAGCAGTTATTCCGGAGGGGACAGGGGTTACACCTTC,CASSYSGGDRGYTF
TRBJ2-1,TRBV5-1,.,.,TGCGCCAGCAGCTTGGCTCAGCCCGTGGATGAGCAGTTCTTC,CASSLAQPVDEQFF
TRBJ2-5,TRBV7-2,few,.,TGTGCCAGCAGCTTAGCCCAGACAGAGACCCAGTACTTC,CASSLAQTETQYF
TRBJ1-1,TRBV6-2/TRBV6-3,few,.,TGTGCCAGCAGTGACCCGAACACTGAAGCTTTCTTT,CASSDPNTEAFF
TRBJ2-7,TRBV6-1,.,TRBD1,TGTGCCAGCAGACCCCCGGGACAGCTTATATACGAGCAGTACTTC,CASRPPGQLIYEQYF
TRBJ2-2,TRBV15,few,.,TGTGCCACCAGCACCCTACCCAGCATCGGCGCCGGGGAGCTGTTTTTT,CATSTLPSIGAGELFF
TRBJ2-2,TRBV4-2,.,.,TGTGCCAGCAGCCAAGATTTACAGGGGAACACCGGGGAGCTGTTTTTT,CASSQDLQGNTGELFF
TRBJ2-7,TRBV4-3,few,.,TGCGCCAGCAGCCAAGATCGGACACCCGCCTACGAGCAGTACTTC,CASSQDRTPAYEQYF
TRBJ2-7,TRBV20-1,few,.,TGCAGTGCTAGAGATGAAAGGGCCTTTAGGGGAGAGCAGTACTTC,CSARDERAFRGEQYF
TRBJ2-5,TRBV6-1,few,TRBD1,TGTGCCAGCAGGGACAGGGGGCGAGAGACCCAGTACTTC,CASRDRGRETQYF
TRBJ2-3,TRBV10-3,.,.,TGTGCCATCAGTGAGATAGATACGCAGTATTTT,CAISEIDTQYF
TRBJ2-7,TRBV9,.,TRBD1,TGTGCCAGCAGCGTAGGGGACAGGGGAAACTACGAGCAGTACTTC,CASSVGDRGNYEQYF